This TCR beta chain was recorded in a study of response to subunit inactivated influenza vaccine (dated by TCRdb to 2016 to 2019). For the study in its entirety: Deep quantitative T cell receptor repertoire profiling was used in the study to track responses to a trivalent subunit inactivated influenza vaccine. Here is what the overall study found, with its caveats: It was suggested by the authors that each seasonal influenza vaccination may recruit only a limited number of new T cells.

This clonotype was found a few times. The antigen it recognizes is unknown. Base-call qualities are not available, and no considerably larger clone is one nucleotide away. Libraries came from RT-PCR. The sequencer listed for this sample is Illumina HiSeq 2500. TCRdb applied fastp at Q25 and MiXCR to the public reads, then kept only in-frame beta chains. One record per CDR3 amino acid sequence lists the most common genes and DNA. The sample table contains more than 450,000 distinct CDR3 sequences; only one count was recorded for 10% to 12% of them. The ten largest clonotypes hold about 11% of the sample. Per the germline V gene, SGHTA is the CDR1 and FQGNSA is the CDR2. From the cysteine through the phenylalanine, the CDR3 covers 16 amino acids. The sequence is cut down to CDR3 DNA, 48 bases in frame from base 1. V is clipped by 3 bases and J by 2 bases, and the sequence between their germline boundaries is 15 bases long.

The same sample was also used in a study of T cells expressing NK-cell markers. As that second paper reports: TCR beta cDNA libraries were prepared using 5'RACE template switching, which introduced a universal primer site and unique molecular identifiers. In sorted CD3+CD56+NKG2C+, CD3+CD56+NKG2C- and CD3+CD56-NKG2C+ T-cell subsets from several donors, TCR beta-chain repertoires were profiled. Among the eight sequenced donors, only one was HCMV-seronegative, while the other seven were HCMV-seropositive. In several experiments an anti-gammadeltaTCR antibody was added to restrict sorting to alphabetaTCR-expressing T cells. In over five donors, the dominant CD3+CD56+NKG2C+ clonotypes were among the top 10 CD8+ clonotypes and accounted for roughly 1.0-7.5% of CD8+ T cells. Those dominant clonotypes were again the most abundant among CD3+CD56-NKG2C+ cells in several donors, at about 28.3-60.1%. Whether the expanded NKG2C-expressing T cell clones were specific for HCMV antigens was left unclear. The eight sequenced donors were randomly selected healthy volunteers, three men and five women. To determine HCMV serostatus, a commercial ELISA kit was used to detect HCMV-specific IgG in serum. Ficoll density gradient centrifugation was used to isolate peripheral blood mononuclear cells from blood. Bulk peripheral blood T-cell repertoires were additionally sequenced from unsorted PBMC for over five donors. cDNA synthesis was primed from the TCR beta constant segment and was followed by two successive PCR amplification steps. Sequencing of the libraries produced 2 x 150 bp reads on Illumina HiSeq 2000/2500, MiSeq or NextSeq. MIGEC was used to demultiplex reads and group reads by UMI, and MiTCR was used to assemble and quantify clonotypes. To remove erroneous sequences, TCR cDNA sequences were retained only when supported by two or more reads. The tcR package was used for downstream repertoire analysis, with clonotypes matched between fractions based on CDR3 nucleotide sequence plus V segment. Antigen specificity was annotated against VDJdb with VDJmatch, allowing one amino acid substitution in CDR3.

The sample consisted of PBMCs from blood, taken on the day of vaccination. This receptor was identified in a man aged 50-60 years who received an inactivated influenza vaccine. Donor details come from another sample of the same person, matched by shared clones. Recombination linked TRBV7-2 to TRBJ2-3; TRBD2 is a weak D gene call, 7 bases matching. In nucleotide form, the sequence is TGTGCCAGCAGCTTTTCGGGGGGCCTAACCACAGATACGCAGTATTTT. Protein translation: CASSFSGGLTTDTQYF.